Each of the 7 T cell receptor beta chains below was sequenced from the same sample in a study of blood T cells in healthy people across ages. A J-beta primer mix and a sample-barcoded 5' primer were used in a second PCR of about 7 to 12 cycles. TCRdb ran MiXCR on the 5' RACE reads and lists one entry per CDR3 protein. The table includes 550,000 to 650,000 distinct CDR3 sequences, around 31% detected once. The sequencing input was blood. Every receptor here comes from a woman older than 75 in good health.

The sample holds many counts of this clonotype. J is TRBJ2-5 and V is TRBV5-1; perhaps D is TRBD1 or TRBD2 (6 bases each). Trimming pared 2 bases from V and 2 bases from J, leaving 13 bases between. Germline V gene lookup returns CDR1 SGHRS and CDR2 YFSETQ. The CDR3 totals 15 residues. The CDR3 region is CASSFSQGGQETQYF. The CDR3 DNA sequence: TGCGCCAGCAGCTTTTCACAGGGAGGTCAAGAGACCCAGTACTTC.

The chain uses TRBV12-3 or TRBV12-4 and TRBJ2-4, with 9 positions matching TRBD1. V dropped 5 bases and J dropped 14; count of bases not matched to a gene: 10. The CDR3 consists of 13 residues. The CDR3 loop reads CASSPGTGPVKYF. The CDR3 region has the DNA TGTGCCAGCAGTCCTGGGACAGGGCCGGTAAAGTACTTC.

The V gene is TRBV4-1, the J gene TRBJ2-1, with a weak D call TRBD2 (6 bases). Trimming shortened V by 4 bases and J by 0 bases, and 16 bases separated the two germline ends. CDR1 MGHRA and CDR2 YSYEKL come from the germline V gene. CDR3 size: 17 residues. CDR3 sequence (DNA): TGCGCCAGCAGCCCTTCCGACGGGAGACCCTCCTACAATGAGCAGTTCTTC. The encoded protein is CASSPSDGRPSYNEQFF.

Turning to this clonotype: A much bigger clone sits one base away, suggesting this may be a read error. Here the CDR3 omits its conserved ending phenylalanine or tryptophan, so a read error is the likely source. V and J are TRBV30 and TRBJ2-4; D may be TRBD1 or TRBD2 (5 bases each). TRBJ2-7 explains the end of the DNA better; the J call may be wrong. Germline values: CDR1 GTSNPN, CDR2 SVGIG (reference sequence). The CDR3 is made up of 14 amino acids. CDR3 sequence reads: CAIKYRDAVDEQYC. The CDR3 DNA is TGTGCCATCAAGTACCGGGACGCAGTCGACGAGCAGTACTGC.

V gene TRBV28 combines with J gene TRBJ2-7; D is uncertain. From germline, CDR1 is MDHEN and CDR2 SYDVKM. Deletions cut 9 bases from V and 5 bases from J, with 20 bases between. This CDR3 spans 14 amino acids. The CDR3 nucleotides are TGTGCCAGTTGCCGGGCGCCGTCCGGCCACGAGCAGTACTTC. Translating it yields CASCRAPSGHEQYF.

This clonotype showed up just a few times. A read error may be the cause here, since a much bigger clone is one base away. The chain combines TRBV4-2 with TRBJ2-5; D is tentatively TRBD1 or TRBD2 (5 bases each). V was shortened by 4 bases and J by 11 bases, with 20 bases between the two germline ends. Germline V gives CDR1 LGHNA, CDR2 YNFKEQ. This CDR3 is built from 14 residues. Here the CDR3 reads CASSPGVGTDEQYF. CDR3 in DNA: TGTGCCAGCAGCCCCGGGGTAGGGACGGATGAGCAGTACTTC.

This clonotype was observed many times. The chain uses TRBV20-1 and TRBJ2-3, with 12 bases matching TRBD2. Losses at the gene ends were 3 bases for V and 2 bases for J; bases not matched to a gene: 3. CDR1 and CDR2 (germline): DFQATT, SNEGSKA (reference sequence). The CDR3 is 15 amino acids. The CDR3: CSARGTSGFTDTQYF. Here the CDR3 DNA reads TGCAGTGCTAGGGGGACTAGCGGGTTCACAGATACGCAGTATTTT.